The 9 T cell receptor beta chains given below trace back to one sample, sequenced in a study of cytomegalovirus exposure and HLA in healthy donors. PCR amplification relied on 60 Vbeta primers (plus 13 Jbeta primers). Generated by immunoSEQ multiplex PCR, the TCRdb table keeps only in-frame clones and is missing some. The sample yields around 72,000 clones, 65% to 70% seen once. The sequencing sample was made of PBMCs. The receptors come from a man in his forties in good health and CMV-seropositive.

The CDR3 spells CASSGVTRGTEAFF. CDR3 coding DNA: TGCGCCAGCAGCGGGGTCACCAGGGGGACTGAAGCTTTCTTT. The chain links TRBV4-1 to TRBJ1-1; 7 bases map to TRBD1. The V segment lost 5 bases and the J segment 5 bases; nucleotides outside the gene matches: 8. From germline, CDR1 is MGHRA and CDR2 YSYEKL. The length of the CDR3 is 14 residues.

This clone was seen more than once but under ten times. This chain uses TRBV18 with TRBJ2-5; D not certain. The last part of the DNA fits TRBJ2-7 better; the J call may be wrong. Germline CDR1 reads KGHSH; CDR2 reads LQKENI. CDR3 length equals 13 residues. CDR3 protein: CASSPLSDYEQYF. As DNA, the CDR3 is TGTGCCAGCTCACCACTCAGCGATTACGAGCAGTACTTC.

V and J are TRBV15 and TRBJ1-2; the D is unclear. The CDR3 extends over 14 amino acids. Germline assignment: CDR1 LNHNV and CDR2 YYDKDF (reference sequence). With 1 base removed from V and 2 bases from J, the gap between germline ends came to 8 bases. The CDR3 sequence: CATSRVATNYGYTF. For the CDR3, the DNA is TGTGCCACCAGCAGAGTAGCAACGAACTATGGCTACACCTTC.

In its sample, this clone was seen a few times. This chain links TRBV11-3 with TRBJ1-1; unclear D gene. In germline, CDR1 is SGHNT, CDR2 YENEEA. The ends were cut back, 1 base at V and 2 bases at J, with 5 bases in the middle. The CDR3 is 13 residues long. CDR3 amino acids: CASSLVGNTEAFF. Here the CDR3 DNA reads TGTGCCAGCAGCTTAGTCGGTAACACTGAAGCTTTCTTT.

The chain carries TRBV19 and TRBJ2-3; possibly TRBD1 for D (5 bases). The CDR3 contains 12 residues. With 4 bases removed from V and 5 bases from J, the gap between germline ends came to 7 bases. Germline CDR1 reads LNHDA; CDR2 reads SQIVND (reference sequence). CDR3 region: CASSTQGDTQYF. The CDR3 nucleotides read TGTGCCAGTAGTACCCAGGGAGATACGCAGTATTTT.

The chain employs TRBV5-8 and TRBJ2-5; possible D gene TRBD1, 6 bases. CDR1 is SGHTS and CDR2 is YDEGEE in the germline V gene. The V gene lost 7 bases and the J gene lost 3 bases, with 16 bases spanning the gap. CDR3 length equals 14 residues. CDR3 sequence: CASWGLKGEETQYF. As DNA, the CDR3 is TGTGCCAGCTGGGGATTAAAGGGGGAAGAGACCCAGTACTTC.

This clone was detected only a few times. This rearrangement joins TRBV5-5 to TRBJ1-5; D is undetermined. The CDR3 loop spans 15 amino acids. Germline V lookup: CDR1 SGHKS, CDR2 YYEKEE (reference sequence). V was shortened by 4 bases and J by 5 bases, with 16 bases between the two germline ends. DNA of the CDR3: TGTGCCAGCAGCCTGCAGCCAAGTGGGCATCAGCCCCAGCATTTT. Translated: CASSLQPSGHQPQHF. Drawing the rest from reference TRBV5-5 and TRBJ1-5, the complete variable domain is DAGVTQSPTHLIKTRGQQVTLRCSPISGHKSVSWYQQVLGQGPQFIFQYYEKEERGRGNFPDRFSARQFPNYSSELNVNALLLGDSALYLCASSLQPSGHQPQHFGDGTRLSIL.

This chain uses TRBV6-6 with TRBJ1-2, with a weak D call TRBD1 (5 bases). CDR3 size: 13 residues. Trimming removed 5 bases at V and 8 bases at J, with 15 bases between. The germline gives CDR1 MNHNY, CDR2 SVGAGI (reference sequence). CDR3 in amino acids: CASSQDSSRGYTF. CDR3 coding DNA: TGTGCCAGCAGTCAAGACAGCTCTCGAGGCTACACCTTC.

CDR3 sequence: CASSNQGSTEAFF. The DNA for the CDR3 is TGTGCCAGCAGTAACCAAGGGAGCACTGAAGCTTTCTTT. This chain uses TRBV28 with TRBJ1-1; no firm D call. The germline V and J ends were trimmed by 5 bases and 4 bases, with 11 bases remaining between them. Germline V gives CDR1 MDHEN, CDR2 SYDVKM. The CDR3 is 13 residues long.